Listed below are T cell receptor beta chains from one sample, sequenced in a study of Tregs in tolerant kidney transplant recipients. Assay: immunoSEQ multiplex PCR; the TCRdb copy retains only in-frame clones and omits some. The sample records about 81,000 clones, around nine tenths being singletons. The specimen comprised CD4+ T cells from blood (PBMCs), sampled 24 months after the transplant. All receptors derive from a human patient who received a combined kidney and bone marrow transplant. The T cells may come from the graft donor. The CDR3 runs from the conserved cysteine through the conserved F or W. The D gene is left open where the match is weak. Clone size appears in some rows only: once, few, many, or a class for an expanded clone.

D,V,J,size,CDR3,DNA
TRBD1,TRBV28,TRBJ2-7,-,CASSLPVGTGTYEQYF,TGTGCCAGCAGTCTCCCCGTCGGGACAGGAACCTACGAGCAGTACTTC
-,TRBV30,TRBJ1-2,-,CAWSGLRGYTF,TGTGCCTGGAGTGGCCTCCGGGGCTACACCTTC
TRBD1,TRBV18,TRBJ2-2,-,CASPRTGGTGELFF,TGTGCCAGCCCGAGGACAGGCGGAACCGGGGAGCTGTTTTTT
TRBD1,TRBV5-1,TRBJ2-5,once,CASSRTGREETQYF,TGCGCCAGCAGCCGGACAGGGCGCGAAGAGACCCAGTACTTC
-,TRBV5-1,TRBJ2-2,-,CASSLSGSQGGELFF,TGCGCCAGCAGCTTGTCTGGCTCCCAGGGGGGGGAGCTGTTTTTT
TRBD1,TRBV28,TRBJ1-2,-,CASMSYSGGVNGYTF,TGTGCCAGCATGTCATACTCAGGGGGCGTGAATGGCTACACCTTC
TRBD2,TRBV29-1,TRBJ2-3,once,CSVESWTSGSGDTQYF,TGCAGCGTTGAAAGTTGGACTAGCGGGAGTGGAGATACGCAGTATTTT
TRBD2,TRBV4-1,TRBJ2-3,-,CASSPTGTSVTDTQYF,TGCGCCAGCAGCCCAACCGGGACTAGCGTCACAGATACGCAGTATTTT
-,TRBV6-1,TRBJ1-1,few,CASRTFDRNTEAFF,TGTGCCAGCAGGACCTTCGACAGGAACACTGAAGCTTTCTTT
-,TRBV27,TRBJ2-3,-,CASTTYRADTQYF,TGTGCCAGCACGACATACAGGGCAGATACGCAGTATTTT
TRBD1,TRBV18,TRBJ2-7,-,CASSRGQGAYEQYF,TGTGCCAGCTCACGGGGACAGGGGGCCTACGAGCAGTACTTC
TRBD1,TRBV4-3,TRBJ2-5,-,CASSQVWDRGRETQYF,TGCGCCAGCAGCCAAGTGTGGGACAGGGGTCGAGAGACCCAGTACTTC